The next 21 T cell receptor beta chains were all read from a single sample in a study of T cell clonotyping in hematopoietic cell transplantation. Time point noted: recipient sample about 28 days before transplant, after cytoreduction. Libraries were prepared by immunoSEQ multiplex PCR; TCRdb keeps only in-frame clonotypes and omits some of them. The data show around 7,300 clones, around 88% seen once. This sample comprised peripheral blood mononuclear cells, obtained before stem cell transplant. The source of these receptors is a man under 40 with acute myeloid leukemia. Some clones in this sample may be carry-over from other donors' samples.

V gene TRBV7-3 combines with J gene TRBJ2-2; TRBD2 aligns across 8 bases. The germline CDR1 and CDR2 sequences are SGHTA and FQGTGA. This CDR3 region has 15 residues. With 5 bases clipped from V and 1 base from J, the junction kept 3 bases outside the gene matches. CDR3 coding DNA: TGTGCCAGCAGCCCAGCGGGAGTGAACACCGGGGAGCTGTTTTTT. Translation: CASSPAGVNTGELFF.

The CDR3 DNA is TGTGCCAGCAGCGTAGAGGGTGGTGGGGTTTACGAGCAGTACTTC. Translated: CASSVEGGGVYEQYF. V is TRBV9 and J is TRBJ2-7; D remains ambiguous. The V gene lost 0 bases and the J gene lost 4 bases, with 14 bases spanning the gap. The V gene's germline CDR1 is SGDLS and CDR2 YYNGEE. The CDR3 totals 15 residues.

The chain has TRBV27 and TRBJ2-7; 8 positions agree with TRBD1. Germline CDR1 reads MNHEY; CDR2 reads SMNVEV (reference sequence). The CDR3 has 14 amino acids. The junction had 7 bases not matched to a gene; V was cut back by 6 bases and J by 3 bases. The CDR3 DNA reads as TGTGCCAGCAGGGCCGGGACAGGCGGCTACGAGCAGTACTTC. This encodes CASRAGTGGYEQYF.

The chain joins TRBV2 to TRBJ1-5; D is undetermined. CDR3 size: 15 residues. The V and J ends lost 0 bases and 3 bases respectively, with 9 bases between them. Germline-derived CDR1 and CDR2 are SNHLY and FYNNEI. Here the CDR3 DNA reads TGTGCCAGCAGTGAAGCGCTGGGGAACAATCAGCCCCAGCATTTT. Protein sequence: CASSEALGNNQPQHF. Full variable domain (outside the CDR3, taken from reference TRBV2 and TRBJ1-5): EPEVTQTPSHQVTQMGQEVILRCVPISNHLYFYWYRQILGQKVEFLVSFYNNEISEKSEIFDDQFSVERPDGSNFTLKIRSTKLEDSAMYFCASSEALGNNQPQHFGDGTRLSIL.

This chain links TRBV4-1 with TRBJ1-2, with 7 bases lining up with TRBD1. J gave up 4 bases and V 1 base, and 6 bases lay outside the gene matches. Germline lookup yields CDR1 MGHRA and CDR2 YSYEKL. The CDR3 loop spans 15 amino acids. CDR3 region: CASSQVNRGFYGYTF. DNA of the CDR3: TGCGCCAGCAGCCAAGTCAACAGGGGTTTCTATGGCTACACCTTC.

The chain employs TRBV27 and TRBJ2-3; D is possibly TRBD1 (6 bases). Germline V gene sequence: CDR1 MNHEY, CDR2 SMNVEV (reference sequence). This CDR3 is built from 14 residues. The V and J ends lost 2 bases and 4 bases respectively, with 10 bases between them. The CDR3 sequence: CASSLGTRADTQYF. The CDR3 region has the DNA TGTGCCAGCAGTTTAGGGACAAGGGCAGATACGCAGTATTTT.

The V and J genes are TRBV19 and TRBJ1-6, with D possibly matching TRBD1 (6 bases). CDR1 and CDR2 (germline): LNHDA, SQIVND (reference sequence). Trimming removed 6 bases at V and 10 bases at J, with 16 bases between. This CDR3 is 14 amino acids long. The CDR3 protein is CASRAQGRGSPLHF. CDR3 in DNA: TGTGCCAGTAGAGCGCAGGGGAGAGGATCACCCCTCCACTTT.

This clone occurred a few times. The chain links TRBV27 to TRBJ1-2; D gene ambiguous. The CDR3 is made up of 12 amino acids. Per germline, CDR1 MNHEY and CDR2 SMNVEV (reference sequence). V shed 6 bases and J shed 7 bases, with 12 bases lying between them. This CDR3 is CASSPDARGYTF. DNA for the CDR3: TGTGCCAGCAGCCCTGACGCGCGTGGCTACACCTTC.

This chain uses TRBV28 with TRBJ1-5; 7 bases are shared with TRBD1. This CDR3 has 16 residues. Trimming at V came to 0 bases and at J to 5 bases, leaving 7 bases not matched to a gene. Looked up from germline, CDR1 is MDHEN and CDR2 is SYDVKM. CDR3 in amino acids: CASSLWSGGSDQPQHF. As DNA, the CDR3 is TGTGCCAGCAGTTTATGGTCAGGGGGAAGCGATCAGCCCCAGCATTTT.

The chain couples TRBV14 to TRBJ2-7; TRBD1 or TRBD2 may be the D gene (5 bases each). V was trimmed by 1 base and J by 0 bases, leaving 13 bases between them. This CDR3 is built from 16 residues. Germline CDR1 SGHDN, CDR2 FVKESK. CDR3 nucleotides: TGTGCCAGCAGCCAAGTTCGTCGGGGCAGCTCCTACGAGCAGTACTTC. Protein sequence: CASSQVRRGSSYEQYF.

The V call is TRBV29-1, the J call TRBJ1-1; D remains unclear. The CDR3 spans 10 residues. CDR1 SQVTM and CDR2 ANQGSEA come from the germline V gene. The V and J ends lost 5 bases and 6 bases respectively, with 7 bases between them. CDR3 in DNA: TGCAGCGTTTTCGCGTCTGAAGCTTTCTTT. This encodes CSVFASEAFF. Variable domain in full (rest from reference TRBV29-1 and TRBJ1-1): SAVISQKPSRDICQRGTSLTIQCQVDSQVTMMFWYRQQPGQSLTLIATANQGSEATYESGFVIDKFPISRPNLTFSTLTVSNMSPEDSSIYLCSVFASEAFFGQGTRLTVV.

The rearrangement links TRBV6-5 to TRBJ1-6; the D is unclear. The CDR3 is 15 amino acids. V was shortened by 8 bases and J by 5 bases, with 16 bases between the two germline ends. Germline CDR1 and CDR2: MNHEY and SVGAGI. CDR3 in DNA: TGTGCCAGCGGGTCCCGTTGGGTGGATAATTCACCCCTCCACTTT. Its protein product is CASGSRWVDNSPLHF.

V gene TRBV4-3 combines with J gene TRBJ2-1, with TRBD1 as a possible D gene (7 bases). V was clipped by 4 bases and J by 8 bases, with 18 bases between them. CDR3 size: 15 residues. Germline V gene sequence: CDR1 LGHNA, CDR2 YSLEER. The CDR3 bases are TGCGCCAGCAGCCTTGGACAGGCCGGAGGGGATGAGCAGTTCTTC. Amino acids: CASSLGQAGGDEQFF.

The chain couples TRBV30 to TRBJ1-5; the D gene is possibly TRBD1 (6 bases). The germline V and J ends were trimmed by 0 bases and 7 bases, with 10 bases remaining between them. This CDR3 has 13 residues. Germline loops: CDR1 GTSNPN, CDR2 SVGIG (reference sequence). DNA for the CDR3: TGTGCCTGGAGTGTACAGGGAAACCAGCCCCAGCATTTT. Translation gives CAWSVQGNQPQHF. The full variable domain, rest sourced from reference TRBV30 and TRBJ1-5, is SQTIHQWPATLVQPVGSPLSLECTVEGTSNPNLYWYRQAAGRGLQLLFYSVGIGQISSEVPQNLSASRPQDRQFILSSKKLLLSDSGFYLCAWSVQGNQPQHFGDGTRLSIL.

CDR3 loop: CASSRDRVNTEAFF. DNA for the CDR3: TGTGCCAGTAGTCGGGACAGGGTGAACACTGAAGCTTTCTTT. The V call is TRBV19, the J call TRBJ1-1; 9 bases map to TRBD1. The CDR3 covers 14 residues. Losses at the gene ends were 5 bases for V and 0 bases for J; bases not matched to a gene: 1. CDR1 and CDR2 (germline): LNHDA, SQIVND (reference sequence).

Remarks on this clone: Sequence at one end of the junction differs from germline and may be a read error. The chain carries TRBV5-4 and TRBJ1-2; TRBD1 agrees at 11 bases. This CDR3 spans 12 amino acids. Germline CDR1 is SGHNT and CDR2 is YYREEE (reference sequence). The CDR3 DNA sequence: TGTGCCAGCAGCGGGACAGGGGGTTATCCCCTCTTC. Amino acid sequence: CASSGTGGYPLF.

The chain has TRBV25-1 and TRBJ2-7; no firm D call. Germline-derived CDR1 and CDR2 are MGHDK and SYGVNS. The CDR3 contains 12 residues. Trimming removed 4 bases at V and 6 bases at J, with 10 bases between. The CDR3 sequence is CASSVGGSEQYF. The CDR3 nucleotides read TGTGCCAGCAGTGTTGGTGGATCCGAGCAGTACTTC.

This clone was observed a single time. The genes are TRBV5-1 and TRBJ2-2; unclear D gene. This CDR3 has 14 amino acids. The V and J ends lost 0 bases and 1 base respectively, with 4 bases between them. The V gene's germline CDR1 is SGHRS and CDR2 YFSETQ. CDR3 in amino acids: CASSLVQNTGELFF. The CDR3 DNA is TGCGCCAGCAGCTTGGTCCAGAACACCGGGGAGCTGTTTTTT.

J is TRBJ2-1 and V is TRBV4-3; maybe TRBD2 (6 bases). There are 13 residues in the CDR3. The V gene lost 1 base and the J gene lost 8 bases, with 9 bases spanning the gap. The germline V gene encodes CDR1 LGHNA and CDR2 YSLEER. The CDR3 region has the DNA TGCGCCAGCAGCCAAGTTGGGGAGGATGAGCAGTTCTTC. Translation: CASSQVGEDEQFF.

V is TRBV11-2 and J is TRBJ2-2; 7 bases map to TRBD1. This CDR3 is built from 15 residues. In germline, CDR1 is SGHAT, CDR2 FQNNGV. With 5 bases clipped from V and 5 bases from J, the junction kept 8 bases outside the gene matches. The CDR3 DNA sequence: TGTGCCAGCAGCCCCAGACAGGGACGAACCGGGGAGCTGTTTTTT. Its translation: CASSPRQGRTGELFF.

The rearrangement links TRBV28 to TRBJ1-1, with 9 bases matching TRBD1. Trimming removed 8 bases from V and 4 bases from J; junction bases left unmatched: 14. The germline gives CDR1 MDHEN, CDR2 SYDVKM. CDR3 size: 16 residues. For the CDR3, the DNA is TGTGCCAGCCCCCCCCGGGGACAGGGAAGGGCCACTGAAGCTTTCTTT. Its protein is CASPPRGQGRATEAFF.